These 32 T cell receptor beta chains were all obtained from the same sample, sequenced in a study of response to subunit inactivated influenza vaccine (dated by TCRdb to the late 2010s). The library was generated by RT-PCR. Sequencing relied on an Illumina HiSeq 2500. TCRdb reworked the public reads: Q25 trimming with fastp, MiXCR clone assembly, productive beta chains retained. Rows are combined by CDR3 protein, so each entry shows the most common genes and DNA. In this sample the table shows almost 250,000 distinct CDR3 sequences, 12% of which occur a single time. Approximately 8.3% of the sample lies in the top ten. Here the sequenced sample was non-naive T cells sorted from PBMCs, taken about 14 days before vaccination. In light of the paper, this sample's cell subset or site label describes: memory T cell fraction. These receptors originate from a man aged 45-65 years who received an inactivated influenza vaccine. Donor details come from another sample of the same person, matched by shared clones.

This clonotype has at least ten counts. J is TRBJ2-7 and V is TRBV29-1; D remains ambiguous. V gave up 3 bases and J gave up 7 bases, with 10 bases separating them. CDR1 and CDR2 (germline): SQVTM, ANQGSEA. The CDR3 loop spans 11 amino acids. DNA for the CDR3: TGCAGCGTTGAGGACCCTTGGGAGCAGTACTTC. Amino acids: CSVEDPWEQYF.

This clonotype was counted at least ten times. V usage is TRBV7-6 and J usage is TRBJ2-7; D is unclear. V was shortened by 3 bases and J by 0 bases, with 9 bases between the two germline ends. The CDR3 runs to 14 residues. The germline V gene encodes CDR1 SGHVS and CDR2 FNYEAQ. CDR3 nucleotides: TGTGCCAGCAGCTTGGAGAGGACCTCCTACGAGCAGTACTTC. It is translated as CASSLERTSYEQYF.

This clonotype came up a few times. The CDR3 DNA sequence: TGTGCCAGCAGTTTAGGGCGGGACAAAAACATTCAGTACTTC. This encodes CASSLGRDKNIQYF. J is TRBJ2-4 and V is TRBV12-3 or TRBV12-4, with D possibly matching TRBD2 (6 bases). V was shortened by 1 base and J by 3 bases, with 7 bases between the two germline ends. The CDR3 contains 14 residues.

In this sample, this clonotype turned up a few times. The chain couples TRBV10-3 to TRBJ2-3; 9 nucleotides line up with TRBD2. Germline trimming cut 7 bases from V and 4 bases from J; bases unmatched to any gene: 9. From germline, CDR1 is ENHRY and CDR2 SYGVKD. The CDR3 spans 15 residues. CDR3 in amino acids: CAIKRGAGVADTQYF. Here the CDR3 DNA reads TGTGCCATCAAGCGGGGGGCCGGGGTGGCAGATACGCAGTATTTT.

This clonotype was seen a few times. J is TRBJ1-4 and V is TRBV12-3 or TRBV12-4; D remains ambiguous. V dropped 5 bases and J dropped 5 bases, with 9 bases sitting between them. CDR3 size: 13 residues. CDR3 nucleotide sequence: TGTGCCAGCAGTCCGGTCCGCAATGAAAAACTGTTTTTT. Translated: CASSPVRNEKLFF.

Concerning this clonotype itself: This may be a read error: a much more frequent sequence differs by one nucleotide. This rearrangement joins TRBV2 to TRBJ1-1; unclear D gene. Trimming shortened V by 4 bases and J by 0 bases, and 6 bases separated the two germline ends. This CDR3 region has 13 residues. Per the germline V gene, CDR1 is SNHLY and CDR2 is FYNNEI. CDR3 loop: CASSGGMNTEAFF. In DNA, the CDR3 is TGTGCCAGCAGTGGCGGTATGAACACTGAAGCTTTCTTT. The full variable domain, rest sourced from reference TRBV2 and TRBJ1-1, is EPEVTQTPSHQVTQMGQEVILRCVPISNHLYFYWYRQILGQKVEFLVSFYNNEISEKSEIFDDQFSVERPDGSNFTLKIRSTKLEDSAMYFCASSGGMNTEAFFGQGTRLTVV.

The V and J genes are TRBV9 and TRBJ2-2; D not certain. CDR1 SGDLS and CDR2 YYNGEE come from the germline V gene. V lost 3 bases to trimming and J lost 2 bases, with 11 bases between them. The CDR3 runs to 15 residues. CDR3 nucleotides: TGTGCCAGCAGCGCCCAGCCGGTCAACACCGGGGAGCTGTTTTTT. It translates to CASSAQPVNTGELFF.

J is TRBJ2-7 and V is TRBV9, with a weak D call TRBD1 (6 bases). Germline assignment: CDR1 SGDLS and CDR2 YYNGEE. The ends were cut back, 3 bases at V and 4 bases at J, with 17 bases in the middle. The CDR3 sequence is 15 residues long. CDR3 region: CASSATPGQGYEQYF. The CDR3 bases are TGTGCCAGCAGCGCCACCCCGGGACAAGGGTACGAGCAGTACTTC.

This clonotype occurred many times. The rearrangement joins TRBV12-3 or TRBV12-4 to TRBJ1-1, with 7 bases that match TRBD1. Trimming took 2 bases from V and 10 from J; bases not matched to a gene: 7. The CDR3 runs 13 residues. The CDR3, as DNA: TGTGCCAGCAGTTTAAACCGGGACAGAGGAGCTTTCTTT. Translation: CASSLNRDRGAFF.

This clonotype was seen just once. This chain uses TRBV7-9 with TRBJ2-1; D tentatively fits TRBD1 or TRBD2 (5 bases each). The length of the CDR3 is 14 residues. Germline V gene sequence: CDR1 SEHNR, CDR2 FQNEAQ (reference sequence). Trimming took 4 bases from V and 10 from J, leaving 17 bases between them. The CDR3 region has the DNA TGTGCCAGCAGCTCCAGCCCGGGGCTTCAGGAGCAGTTCTTC. It specifies CASSSSPGLQEQFF.

This clonotype is medium-sized within its sample. The rearrangement uses TRBV4-1 and TRBJ1-2; no firm D call. Germline V gene lookup returns CDR1 MGHRA and CDR2 YSYEKL. This CDR3 contains 16 residues. V dropped 0 bases and J dropped 10 bases, with 21 bases sitting between them. The CDR3 region is CASSQDSASGGVFYTF. DNA of the CDR3: TGCGCCAGCAGCCAAGATTCCGCCTCCGGTGGGGTTTTCTACACCTTC.

This clonotype came up once. DNA of the CDR3: TGCGCCAGCAGCCCATTAAGGCAGGGCGGGCGGGATACGCAGTATTTT. This gives the protein CASSPLRQGGRDTQYF. J is TRBJ2-3 and V is TRBV5-1; D may correspond to TRBD1 or TRBD2 (5 bases each). CDR3 length: 16 residues. Germline V gene lookup returns CDR1 SGHRS and CDR2 YFSETQ. With 4 bases removed from V and 6 bases from J, the gap between germline ends came to 21 bases. Together with reference TRBV5-1 and TRBJ2-3, the CDR3 gives the full variable domain: KAGVTQTPRYLIKTRGQQVTLSCSPISGHRSVSWYQQTPGQGLQFLFEYFSETQRNKGNFPGRFSGRQFSNSRSEMNVSTLELGDSALYLCASSPLRQGGRDTQYFGPGTRLTVL.

The genes are TRBV6-5 and TRBJ2-7, with 7 bases matching TRBD1. The CDR3 spans 13 residues. V lost 2 bases to trimming and J lost 5 bases; unmatched junction nucleotides: 3. Looked up from germline, CDR1 is MNHEY and CDR2 is SVGAGI. CDR3 sequence reads: CASSYGTENEQYF. CDR3 in DNA: TGTGCCAGCAGTTACGGGACAGAAAACGAGCAGTACTTC.

The V and J genes are TRBV7-9 and TRBJ1-1; D is uncertain. The CDR3 extends over 15 amino acids. Looked up from germline, CDR1 is SEHNR and CDR2 is FQNEAQ (reference sequence). V was shortened by 5 bases and J by 1 base, with 14 bases between the two germline ends. The CDR3 nucleotides are TGTGCCAGCAGCCCTATCGGATTATCGAACACTGAAGCTTTCTTT. Translation: CASSPIGLSNTEAFF.

This clonotype was counted between two and nine times. The chain has TRBV7-2 and TRBJ1-5; D might be TRBD1 (6 bases). This CDR3 is built from 14 residues. In germline, CDR1 is SGHTA, CDR2 FQGNSA. The ends were cut back, 5 bases at V and 5 bases at J, with 13 bases in the middle. The CDR3 DNA follows: TGTGCCAGCAGCCCACGGGGACAAGATCAGCCCCAGCATTTT. Translating it yields CASSPRGQDQPQHF.

This clonotype occurred a few times. The rearrangement links TRBV5-1 to TRBJ2-7; 8 nucleotides match TRBD1. Per germline, CDR1 SGHRS and CDR2 YFSETQ. The CDR3 covers 13 residues. The trim removed 3 bases at V and 3 bases at J, leaving 2 bases unmatched. Here the CDR3 DNA reads TGCGCCAGCAGCTCGGACAGGGTCTACGAGCAGTACTTC. Amino acid sequence: CASSSDRVYEQYF.

This clonotype has a handful of counts. This sequence joins TRBV5-1 and TRBJ2-3, with D hard to call. The germline CDR1 and CDR2 sequences are SGHRS and YFSETQ. The CDR3 spans 13 residues. The V gene lost 6 bases and the J gene lost 4 bases, with 12 bases spanning the gap. Here the CDR3 DNA reads TGCGCCAGCATGCAGGACGTCTCAGATACGCAGTATTTT. Translating it yields CASMQDVSDTQYF.

The V and J genes are TRBV25-1 and TRBJ1-1; D is possibly TRBD1 (5 bases). Trimming removed 3 bases from V and 7 bases from J, with 9 bases in between. The CDR3 is made up of 12 amino acids. Germline CDR1 MGHDK, CDR2 SYGVNS. CDR3 sequence: CASSDLGGEAFF. The DNA for the CDR3 is TGTGCCAGCAGTGATCTGGGGGGTGAAGCTTTCTTT. Based on the CDR3 plus reference TRBV25-1 and TRBJ1-1, the full variable domain is EADIYQTPRYLVIGTGKKITLECSQTMGHDKMYWYQQDPGMELHLIHYSYGVNSTEKGDLSSESTVSRIRTEHFPLTLESARPSHTSQYLCASSDLGGEAFFGQGTRLTVV.

This clonotype has at least ten counts. The rearrangement uses TRBV24-1 and TRBJ2-7; 9 bases align to TRBD2. Germline CDR1 is KGHDR and CDR2 is SFDVKD. The CDR3 sequence is 13 residues long. J was trimmed by 7 bases and V by 8 bases; bases with no gene match: 8. The CDR3 here is CATKREAQGEQYF. The CDR3, as DNA: TGTGCCACCAAGCGGGAGGCCCAGGGAGAGCAGTACTTC.

V usage is TRBV6-5 and J usage is TRBJ2-5; TRBD1 or TRBD2 may be the D gene (6 bases each). The germline V and J ends were trimmed by 4 bases and 0 bases, with 15 bases remaining between them. This CDR3 contains 16 residues. Germline V gives CDR1 MNHEY, CDR2 SVGAGI. DNA of the CDR3: TGTGCCAGCAGTTGGCGGGGTACAGGGTACCAAGAGACCCAGTACTTC. This sequence encodes CASSWRGTGYQETQYF.

This clonotype was detected a few times. The chain uses TRBV6-2 or TRBV6-3 and TRBJ2-2, with D unclear. This CDR3 is 14 amino acids long. From germline, CDR1 is MNHEY and CDR2 SVGEGT. V gave up 7 bases and J gave up 6 bases, with 15 bases separating them. The CDR3: CASNRFVGAGELFF. The CDR3 DNA follows: TGTGCCAGCAACCGTTTCGTCGGCGCCGGGGAGCTGTTTTTT.

The rearrangement links TRBV19 to TRBJ2-7, with D possibly TRBD1 on 6 matching bases. Germline CDR1 reads LNHDA; CDR2 reads SQIVND (reference sequence). The CDR3 is made up of 13 amino acids. Trimming cost V 6 bases and J 6 bases, with 15 bases left between them. The CDR3 sequence: CASRDRSEGEQYF. For the CDR3, the DNA is TGTGCCAGTAGGGACAGATCCGAAGGCGAGCAGTACTTC.

This clonotype was observed a few times. The chain employs TRBV7-2 and TRBJ2-7; D possibly corresponds to TRBD2 (6 bases). The germline V gene encodes CDR1 SGHTA and CDR2 FQGNSA. This CDR3 has 13 residues. The germline V and J ends were trimmed by 5 bases and 7 bases, with 15 bases remaining between them. CDR3 sequence (DNA): TGTGCCAGCAGCCCGGGACCCGCGGGGGAGCAGTACTTC. This gives the protein CASSPGPAGEQYF.

This clonotype showed up just a few times. The rearrangement links TRBV6-1 to TRBJ2-2; no clear D. The CDR3 consists of 14 residues. V shed 0 bases and J shed 6 bases, with 8 bases lying between them. Germline V CDR1 and CDR2: MNHNS, SASEGT. Here the CDR3 reads CASSEARVAGELFF. The CDR3 DNA follows: TGTGCCAGCAGTGAAGCCCGGGTGGCCGGGGAGCTGTTTTTT.

This clonotype was observed many times. The V gene is TRBV20-1, the J gene TRBJ1-2, with a weak D call TRBD1 (5 bases). V lost 5 bases and J 1 base, leaving 14 bases between the germline ends. The CDR3 is 14 residues long. Germline CDR1 DFQATT, CDR2 SNEGSKA (reference sequence). The CDR3 loop reads CSAGRRGVNYGYTF. Here the CDR3 DNA reads TGCAGTGCTGGCCGCCGAGGGGTTAACTATGGCTACACCTTC.

The gene calls are TRBV14 and TRBJ2-4; no firm D call. The CDR3 has 15 residues. The germline V gene encodes CDR1 SGHDN and CDR2 FVKESK. V shed 0 bases and J shed 1 base, with 7 bases lying between them. Here the CDR3 reads CASSQEGWAKNIQYF. For the CDR3, the DNA is TGTGCCAGCAGCCAAGAAGGGTGGGCCAAAAACATTCAGTACTTC.

This clonotype was picked up a small number of times. This chain connects TRBV20-1 to TRBJ2-6; perhaps TRBD1 as D (5 bases). Germline-derived CDR1 and CDR2 are DFQATT and SNEGSKA (reference sequence). There are 16 residues in the CDR3. Trimming removed 0 bases from V and 4 bases from J, with 13 bases in between. The DNA for the CDR3 is TGCAGTGCTAGAGATTGGCAGGGAACGGGGGCCAACGTCCTGACTTTC. It yields the protein CSARDWQGTGANVLTF.

This chain joins TRBV6-1 and TRBJ2-7; D remains unclear. Germline V CDR1 and CDR2: MNHNS, SASEGT. The length of the CDR3 is 16 residues. The ends were cut back, 6 bases at V and 2 bases at J, with 20 bases in the middle. CDR3 coding DNA: TGTGCCAGCAGAACGGAACGGATGGCGCCGACCTACGAGCAGTACTTC. It encodes CASRTERMAPTYEQYF.

This clonotype was seen more than once but under ten times. J is TRBJ2-7 and V is TRBV7-2; 8 nucleotides match TRBD2. The CDR3 is made up of 16 amino acids. Germline CDR1 reads SGHTA; CDR2 reads FQGNSA. With 2 bases clipped from V and 7 bases from J, the junction kept 13 bases outside the gene matches. Here the CDR3 reads CASSLQRSGGTYEQYF. The CDR3 DNA follows: TGTGCCAGCAGCTTACAAAGGTCGGGGGGGACATATGAGCAGTACTTC.

This clonotype was recorded at least ten times. The gene calls are TRBV29-1 and TRBJ2-1, with D maybe TRBD2 (6 bases). The CDR3 spans 15 residues. CDR1 is SQVTM, CDR2 ANQGSEA, per germline. CDR3 residues: CRLRRGVQFHNEQFF. As DNA, the CDR3 is TGCAGGCTCAGGCGGGGAGTACAATTCCACAATGAGCAGTTCTTC.

The table lists this clonotype with a few counts. This rearrangement joins TRBV4-1 to TRBJ1-5, with 7 bases lining up with TRBD1. In germline, CDR1 is MGHRA, CDR2 YSYEKL. This CDR3 has 17 amino acids. V gave up 0 bases and J gave up 5 bases; unmatched junction bases: 10. The DNA for the CDR3 is TGCGCCAGCAGCCAAGATAGATGGGAGGGGGCGGATCAGCCCCAGCATTTT. It yields the protein CASSQDRWEGADQPQHF.

The J gene is TRBJ2-5, the V gene TRBV29-1, with TRBD1 identical over 8 bases. The CDR3 contains 12 residues. V lost 2 bases and J lost 4; bases outside the gene matches: 0. CDR1 SQVTM and CDR2 ANQGSEA come from the germline V gene. CDR3 nucleotides: TGCAGCGTTGAAACAGGGGGAGAGACCCAGTACTTC. Encoded protein: CSVETGGETQYF.